The sequence of this T cell receptor (beta chain) was determined in a study of identical twins. Study-level results: Beta out-of-frame twin sharing showed a weaker excess.

Everyone who gave samples was a healthy Caucasian. Comment on this clonotype: The antigen is not known.

One entry per CDR3 protein, called by TCRdb with MiXCR from the 5' RACE reads. The sample yields around 250,000 distinct CDR3 sequences, 5% to 7% seen once. V gave up 7 bases and J gave up 7 bases, with 8 bases separating them. This CDR3 has 12 amino acids. Germline V gene sequence: CDR1 SEHNR, CDR2 FQNEAQ (reference sequence). In addition, the sample was reused for a study of T cells expressing NK-cell markers.

Sample: CD8+ T cells sorted from blood. V usage is TRBV7-9 and J usage is TRBJ1-6; no clear D gene. The clonotype comes from a woman aged 18-29 years in good health. The CDR3 DNA is TGTGCCAGCAAGTCAGTAAATTCACCCCTCCACTTT. Translated, it gives CASKSVNSPLHF.